These T cell receptor beta chains were read from a single sample in a study of low-dose radiotherapy and immunotherapy resistance in tumors. TCRdb re-called the reads with MiXCR, one entry per CDR3 protein. The profile shows about 71,000 distinct CDR3 sequences, roughly 31% of them singletons. The specimen comprised PBMCs, sampled before treatment. These receptors were obtained from a female donor with ovarian cancer. The CDR3 runs from the conserved cysteine through the conserved F or W. D genes are given only for firm matches. Rows give clone size only sometimes, using once, few, many, or a class for an expanded clone.

d_call	clone_size	v_call	j_call	cdr3_aa	cdr3_nt
NA	few	TRBV7-2	TRBJ2-5	CASSIDSSGTQYF	TGTGCCAGCAGCATAGACAGTAGCGGGACCCAGTACTTC
NA	NA	TRBV28	TRBJ1-2	CASSFRQNGYTF	TGTGCCAGCAGTTTCCGACAGAATGGCTACACCTTC
TRBD1	NA	TRBV12-3/TRBV12-4	TRBJ1-6	CASRQQTGANSPLHF	TGTGCCAGCAGACAACAGACAGGGGCCAACTCACCCCTCCACTTT
TRBD2	once	TRBV9	TRBJ2-7	CASSVEGLAGDEQYF	TGTGCCAGCAGCGTAGAGGGACTAGCGGGAGACGAGCAGTACTTC
NA	many	TRBV5-4	TRBJ2-3	CASSPVDRGIGTDTQYF	TGTGCCAGCAGCCCCGTGGACCGCGGGATAGGCACAGATACGCAGTATTTT
TRBD1	many	TRBV7-3	TRBJ2-7	CASSLDRVGYEQYF	TGTGCCAGCAGCTTAGACAGGGTGGGGTACGAGCAGTACTTC
TRBD1	many	TRBV28	TRBJ2-7	CASKQGGVGEQYF	TGTGCCAGCAAACAGGGGGGTGTCGGCGAGCAGTACTTC
TRBD1	many	TRBV27	TRBJ1-4	CASRNRGREKLFF	TGTGCCAGCAGAAACAGGGGTAGAGAAAAACTGTTTTTT
NA	many	TRBV6-5	TRBJ2-6	CASSYSSDSGANVLTF	TGTGCCAGCAGTTACTCGTCAGACTCTGGGGCCAACGTCCTGACTTTC
NA	NA	TRBV15	TRBJ2-5	CATSRQKETQYF	TGTGCCACCAGCAGGCAAAAAGAGACCCAGTACTTC
NA	few	TRBV5-4	TRBJ2-2	CASSPGRAANTGELFF	TGTGCCAGCAGCCCGGGGCGAGCCGCGAACACCGGGGAGCTGTTTTTT
NA	NA	TRBV4-1	TRBJ2-7	CASSPDGNSYEQYF	TGCGCCAGCAGCCCTGACGGAAACTCCTACGAGCAGTACTTC
TRBD1	many	TRBV7-2	TRBJ2-2	CASSLVGGRGPGELFF	TGTGCCAGCAGCTTAGTAGGGGGTAGGGGGCCCGGGGAGCTGTTTTTT
NA	many	TRBV11-3	TRBJ2-2	CASSFRLEDTGELFF	TGTGCCAGCAGCTTTAGACTAGAGGATACCGGGGAGCTGTTTTTT
TRBD1	NA	TRBV2	TRBJ2-1	CASSVRQGSYNEQFF	TGTGCCAGCAGTGTTAGACAGGGGTCCTACAATGAGCAGTTCTTC